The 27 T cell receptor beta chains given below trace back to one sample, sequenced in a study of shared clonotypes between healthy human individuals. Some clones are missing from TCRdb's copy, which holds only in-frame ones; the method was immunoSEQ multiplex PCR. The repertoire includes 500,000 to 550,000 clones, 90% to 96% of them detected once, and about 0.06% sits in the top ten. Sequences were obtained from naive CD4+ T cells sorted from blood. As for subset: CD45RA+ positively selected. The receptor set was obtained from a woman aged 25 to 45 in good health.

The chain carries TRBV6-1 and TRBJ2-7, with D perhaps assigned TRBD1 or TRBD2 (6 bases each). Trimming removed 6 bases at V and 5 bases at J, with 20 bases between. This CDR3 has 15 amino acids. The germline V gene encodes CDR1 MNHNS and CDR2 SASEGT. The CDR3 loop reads CASRSLRGAANEQYF. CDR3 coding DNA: TGTGCCAGCAGGTCTCTAAGGGGGGCAGCAAACGAGCAGTACTTC.

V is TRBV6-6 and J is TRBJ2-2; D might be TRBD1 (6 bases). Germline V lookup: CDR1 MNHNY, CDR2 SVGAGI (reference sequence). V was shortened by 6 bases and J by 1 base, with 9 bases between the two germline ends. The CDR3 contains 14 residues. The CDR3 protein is CASRKGQNTGELFF. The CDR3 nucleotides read TGTGCCAGCAGAAAGGGACAGAACACCGGGGAGCTGTTTTTT.

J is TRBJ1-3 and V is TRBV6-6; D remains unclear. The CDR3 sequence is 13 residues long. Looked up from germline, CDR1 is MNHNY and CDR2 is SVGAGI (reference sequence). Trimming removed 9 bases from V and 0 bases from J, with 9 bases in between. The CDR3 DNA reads TGTGCCAGTCAGCCCGCCTCTGGAAACACCATATATTTT. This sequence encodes CASQPASGNTIYF.

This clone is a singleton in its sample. The CDR3 DNA is TGCGCCAGCAGCTTGATGGAGGCCACTGAAGCTTTCTTT. It yields the protein CASSLMEATEAFF. This chain connects TRBV5-1 to TRBJ1-1; D not resolved. The V gene lost 1 base and the J gene lost 4 bases, with 8 bases spanning the gap. The CDR3 totals 13 residues. Looked up from germline, CDR1 is SGHRS and CDR2 is YFSETQ.

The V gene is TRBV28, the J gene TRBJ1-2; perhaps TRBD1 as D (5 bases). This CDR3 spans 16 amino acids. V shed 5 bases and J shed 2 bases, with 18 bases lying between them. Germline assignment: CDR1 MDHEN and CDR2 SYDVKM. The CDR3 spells CASSGADSLGNYGYTF. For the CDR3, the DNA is TGTGCCAGCAGTGGGGCCGACAGTCTGGGAAACTATGGCTACACCTTC.

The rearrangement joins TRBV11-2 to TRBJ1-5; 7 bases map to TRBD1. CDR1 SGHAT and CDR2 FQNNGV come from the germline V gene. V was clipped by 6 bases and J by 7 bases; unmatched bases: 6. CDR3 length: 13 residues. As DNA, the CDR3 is TGTGCCAGCAGTGACAGGGAAAGGCAGCCCCAGCATTTT. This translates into CASSDRERQPQHF.

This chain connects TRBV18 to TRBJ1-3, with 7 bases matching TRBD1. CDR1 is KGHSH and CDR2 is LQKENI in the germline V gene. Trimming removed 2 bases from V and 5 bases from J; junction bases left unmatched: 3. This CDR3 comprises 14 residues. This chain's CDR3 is CASSPDRERNTIYF. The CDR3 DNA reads TGTGCCAGCTCACCAGACAGGGAGAGAAACACCATATATTTT.

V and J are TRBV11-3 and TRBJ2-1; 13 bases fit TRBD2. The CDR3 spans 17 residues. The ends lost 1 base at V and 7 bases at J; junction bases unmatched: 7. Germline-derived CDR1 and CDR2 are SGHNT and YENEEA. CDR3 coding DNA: TGTGCCAGCAGCTTAGGGACTAGCGGGAGTAAGGGGAATGAGCAGTTCTTC. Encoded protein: CASSLGTSGSKGNEQFF.

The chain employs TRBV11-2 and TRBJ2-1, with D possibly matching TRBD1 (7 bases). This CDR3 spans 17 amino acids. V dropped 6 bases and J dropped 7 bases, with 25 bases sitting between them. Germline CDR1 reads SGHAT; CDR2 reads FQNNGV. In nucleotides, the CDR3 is TGTGCCAGCAGGCTAGGTCGAACAGGGGTTCGGGGGAATGAGCAGTTCTTC. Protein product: CASRLGRTGVRGNEQFF.

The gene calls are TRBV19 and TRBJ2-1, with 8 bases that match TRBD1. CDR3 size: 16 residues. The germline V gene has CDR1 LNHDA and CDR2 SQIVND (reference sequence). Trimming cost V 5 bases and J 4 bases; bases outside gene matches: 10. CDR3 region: CASSVQGARAYNEQFF. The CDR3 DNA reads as TGTGCCAGTAGTGTTCAGGGGGCTAGAGCATACAATGAGCAGTTCTTC.

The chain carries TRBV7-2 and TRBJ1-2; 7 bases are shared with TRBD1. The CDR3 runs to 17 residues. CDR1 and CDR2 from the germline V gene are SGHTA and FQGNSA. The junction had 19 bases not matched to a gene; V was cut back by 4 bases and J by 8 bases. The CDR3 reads CASSSLKTGKGVGGYTF. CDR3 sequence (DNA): TGTGCCAGCAGCTCGCTGAAGACAGGGAAGGGGGTTGGAGGCTACACCTTC.

CDR3 loop: CASSIGGTSGYEQYF. CDR3 coding DNA: TGTGCCAGTAGTATAGGGGGGACTAGCGGCTACGAGCAGTACTTC. V is TRBV19 and J is TRBJ2-5; 11 bases map to TRBD2. The DNA end is a closer match to TRBJ2-7, so the J assignment may be wrong. Per germline, CDR1 LNHDA and CDR2 SQIVND (reference sequence). This CDR3 is 15 amino acids long.

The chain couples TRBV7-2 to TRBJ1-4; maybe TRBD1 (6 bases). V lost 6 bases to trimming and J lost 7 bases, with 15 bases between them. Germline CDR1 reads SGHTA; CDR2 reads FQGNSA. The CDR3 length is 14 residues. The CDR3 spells CASRLDRWTEKLFF. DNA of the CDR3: TGTGCCAGCAGACTAGACAGGTGGACTGAAAAACTGTTTTTT.

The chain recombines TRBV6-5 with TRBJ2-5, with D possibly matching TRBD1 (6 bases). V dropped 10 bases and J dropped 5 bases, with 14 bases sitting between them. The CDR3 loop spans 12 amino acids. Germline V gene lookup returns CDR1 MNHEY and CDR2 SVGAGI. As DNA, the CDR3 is TGTGCCACCAAGACAGGCTTGGAGACCCAGTACTTC. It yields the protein CATKTGLETQYF.

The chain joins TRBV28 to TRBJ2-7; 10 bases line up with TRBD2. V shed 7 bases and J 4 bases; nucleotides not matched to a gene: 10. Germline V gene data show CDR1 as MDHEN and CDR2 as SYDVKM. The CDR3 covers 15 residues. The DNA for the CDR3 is TGTGCCAGCACCCCCGGACTAGCGGATCTTTACGAGCAGTACTTC. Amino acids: CASTPGLADLYEQYF.

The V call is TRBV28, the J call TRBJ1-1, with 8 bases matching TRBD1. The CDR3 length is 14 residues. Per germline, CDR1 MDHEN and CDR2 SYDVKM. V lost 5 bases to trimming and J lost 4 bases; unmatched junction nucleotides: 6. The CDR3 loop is CASSEGQVRTEAFF. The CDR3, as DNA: TGTGCCAGCAGTGAGGGACAGGTACGCACTGAAGCTTTCTTT.

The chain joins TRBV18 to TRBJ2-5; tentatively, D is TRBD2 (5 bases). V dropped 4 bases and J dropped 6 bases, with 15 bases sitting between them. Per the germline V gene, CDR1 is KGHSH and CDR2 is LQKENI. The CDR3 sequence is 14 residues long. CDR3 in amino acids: CASSLQEGGKTQYF. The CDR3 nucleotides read TGTGCCAGCTCACTCCAAGAGGGTGGGAAGACCCAGTACTTC.

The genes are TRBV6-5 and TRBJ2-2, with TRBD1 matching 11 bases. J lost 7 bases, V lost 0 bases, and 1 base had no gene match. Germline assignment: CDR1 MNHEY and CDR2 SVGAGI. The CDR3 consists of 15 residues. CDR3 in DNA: TGTGCCAGCAGTTACTCCGGGACAGGGGGCGGGGAGCTGTTTTTT. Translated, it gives CASSYSGTGGGELFF.

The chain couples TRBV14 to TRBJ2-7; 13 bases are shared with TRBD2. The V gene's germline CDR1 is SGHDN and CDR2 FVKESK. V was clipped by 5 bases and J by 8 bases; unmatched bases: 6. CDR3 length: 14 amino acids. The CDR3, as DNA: TGTGCCAGCAGCTCCGGGACTAGCGGGACTAAGCAGTACTTC. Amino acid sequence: CASSSGTSGTKQYF. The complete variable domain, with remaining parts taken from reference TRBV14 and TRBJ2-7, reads EAGVTQFPSHSVIEKGQTVTLRCDPISGHDNLYWYRRVMGKEIKFLLHFVKESKQDESGMPNNRFLAERTGGTYSTLKVQPAELEDSGVYFCASSSGTSGTKQYFGPGTRLTVT.

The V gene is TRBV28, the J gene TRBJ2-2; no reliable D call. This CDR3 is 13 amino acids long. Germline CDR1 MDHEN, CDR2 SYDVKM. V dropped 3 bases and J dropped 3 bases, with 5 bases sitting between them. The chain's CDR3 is CASSFRYTGELFF. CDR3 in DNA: TGTGCCAGCAGTTTTCGCTACACCGGGGAGCTGTTTTTT.

CDR3 region: CASTLANYYNEQFF. The CDR3 nucleotides read TGTGCCAGCACACTAGCGAATTACTACAATGAGCAGTTCTTC. This sequence joins TRBV5-4 and TRBJ2-1; the match to TRBD2 covers 7 bases. Germline V gene lookup returns CDR1 SGHNT and CDR2 YYREEE (reference sequence). Trimming took 6 bases from V and 3 from J; bases not matched to a gene: 6. This CDR3 has 14 amino acids.

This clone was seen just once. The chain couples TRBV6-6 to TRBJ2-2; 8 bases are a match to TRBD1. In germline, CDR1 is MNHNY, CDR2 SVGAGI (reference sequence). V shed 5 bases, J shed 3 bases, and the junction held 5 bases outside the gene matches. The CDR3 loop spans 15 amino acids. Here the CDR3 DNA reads TGTGCCAGCAGTCGACAGGGGTCTCACACCGGGGAGCTGTTTTTT. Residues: CASSRQGSHTGELFF.

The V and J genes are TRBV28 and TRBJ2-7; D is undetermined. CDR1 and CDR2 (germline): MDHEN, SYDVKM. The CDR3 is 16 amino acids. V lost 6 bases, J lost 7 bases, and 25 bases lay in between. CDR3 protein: CASSRSVTHSLREQYF. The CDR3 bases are TGTGCCAGCAGCCGAAGCGTTACACATTCCCTCAGGGAGCAGTACTTC.

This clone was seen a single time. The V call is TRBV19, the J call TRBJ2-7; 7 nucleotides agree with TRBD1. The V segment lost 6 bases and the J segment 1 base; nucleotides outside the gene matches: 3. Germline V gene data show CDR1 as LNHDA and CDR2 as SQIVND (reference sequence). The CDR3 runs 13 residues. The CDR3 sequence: CASRRGPSYEQYF. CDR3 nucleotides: TGTGCCAGTAGAAGGGGGCCGTCCTACGAGCAGTACTTC.

The DNA for the CDR3 is TGTGCCAGCAGCCCGAGGGTGAGAGAGACTGAAGCTTTCTTT. It encodes CASSPRVRETEAFF. The chain carries TRBV11-2 and TRBJ1-1, with no clear D. The germline V gene has CDR1 SGHAT and CDR2 FQNNGV. The CDR3 runs 14 residues. V shed 5 bases and J shed 5 bases, with 15 bases lying between them.

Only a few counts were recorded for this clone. The CDR3 region is CAWSQGTEAFF. CDR3 coding DNA: TGTGCCTGGAGCCAGGGCACTGAAGCTTTCTTT. This chain links TRBV30 with TRBJ1-1, with a weak D call TRBD1 (5 bases). This CDR3 region has 11 residues. V lost 3 bases and J lost 4, with 6 bases in between. Per germline, CDR1 GTSNPN and CDR2 SVGIG (reference sequence). Full variable domain (outside the CDR3, taken from reference TRBV30 and TRBJ1-1): SQTIHQWPATLVQPVGSPLSLECTVEGTSNPNLYWYRQAAGRGLQLLFYSVGIGQISSEVPQNLSASRPQDRQFILSSKKLLLSDSGFYLCAWSQGTEAFFGQGTRLTVV.

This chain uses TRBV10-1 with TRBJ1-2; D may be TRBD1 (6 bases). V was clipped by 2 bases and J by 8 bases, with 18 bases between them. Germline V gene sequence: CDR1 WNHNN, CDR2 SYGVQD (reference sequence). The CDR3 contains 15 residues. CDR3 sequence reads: CASSEKMDRVIGYTF. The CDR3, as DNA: TGCGCCAGCAGTGAGAAGATGGACAGAGTTATAGGCTACACCTTC.